The 12 T cell receptor beta chains below all came from one sample that was sequenced in a study of T cell repertoires in cytomegalovirus infection. MiXCR, run by TCRdb on the reads, gives a single entry per CDR3 protein. The data contain just under 300,000 distinct CDR3 sequences, about a tenth of them singletons. Sequencing was done on a sample of PBMCs. These receptors came from a human donor in good health (CMV status not recorded). Some clones in this sample may be carry-over from other donors' samples.

This clonotype was seen at least ten times. This chain links TRBV7-2 with TRBJ1-2; D gene ambiguous. The CDR3 contains 15 residues. Germline V gene lookup returns CDR1 SGHTA and CDR2 FQGNSA. V gave up 0 bases and J gave up 2 bases, with 10 bases separating them. CDR3 sequence: CASSLASDRNYGYTF. CDR3 sequence (DNA): TGTGCCAGCAGCTTAGCGTCGGACCGCAACTATGGCTACACCTTC.

Ten or more counts support this clonotype. The gene calls are TRBV20-1 and TRBJ1-2; D ambiguous. The CDR3 runs to 14 residues. V was trimmed by 4 bases and J by 8 bases, leaving 20 bases between them. Germline values: CDR1 DFQATT, CDR2 SNEGSKA (reference sequence). The chain's CDR3 is CSAKMEPPVLGYTF. The CDR3 DNA reads as TGCAGTGCTAAAATGGAACCTCCGGTATTAGGCTACACCTTC.

This clonotype was detected ten times or more. The CDR3 here is CASSSAGGKNGNTIYF. Here the CDR3 DNA reads TGTGCCAGCAGCTCCGCGGGTGGGAAGAATGGAAACACCATATATTTT. This chain uses TRBV7-2 with TRBJ1-3; D is ambiguous. The germline V gene encodes CDR1 SGHTA and CDR2 FQGNSA. V lost 4 bases and J 3 bases, leaving 16 bases between the germline ends. The length of the CDR3 is 16 residues.

This clonotype was seen ten or more times. The chain has TRBV18 and TRBJ2-7; tentatively, D is TRBD1 or TRBD2 (6 bases each). The V and J ends lost 3 bases and 6 bases respectively, with 15 bases between them. Germline values: CDR1 KGHSH, CDR2 LQKENI. The CDR3 loop spans 14 amino acids. The CDR3 is CASSPSPGASEQYV. The CDR3 DNA follows: TGTGCCAGCTCACCCTCTCCGGGGGCGAGCGAGCAGTACGTC.

The table lists this clonotype with many counts. The genes are TRBV28 and TRBJ1-5; D is possibly TRBD1 (6 bases). The germline V and J ends were trimmed by 6 bases and 0 bases, with 18 bases remaining between them. Per the germline V gene, CDR1 is MDHEN and CDR2 is SYDVKM. The CDR3 is 17 amino acids. CDR3 region: CASSRDTLSHSNQPQHF. In DNA, the CDR3 is TGTGCCAGCAGCCGGGACACCCTTTCTCATAGCAATCAGCCCCAGCATTTT.

This clonotype turned up a few times. The CDR3 is CASSIGGGPSSYNEQFF. Written as DNA, the CDR3 is TGTGCCAGTAGTATAGGGGGGGGTCCCAGCTCCTACAATGAGCAGTTCTTC. The chain has TRBV19 and TRBJ2-1; 7 bases map to TRBD2. The CDR3 consists of 17 residues. Per germline, CDR1 LNHDA and CDR2 SQIVND (reference sequence). V gave up 1 base and J gave up 0 bases; unmatched junction bases: 6.

The chain has TRBV7-9 and TRBJ2-5; 13 bases fit TRBD2. The CDR3 is made up of 17 amino acids. V lost 1 base to trimming and J lost 4 bases; unmatched junction nucleotides: 6. The germline V gene has CDR1 SEHNR and CDR2 FQNEAQ (reference sequence). The DNA for the CDR3 is TGTGCCAGCAGCTTAGGACTAGCGGGGGGCGACGGAGAGACCCAGTACTTC. This sequence encodes CASSLGLAGGDGETQYF.

Comments on this clonotype: This clone may be a read error of a much larger clone one base away. V usage is TRBV5-1 and J usage is TRBJ2-1, with 9 bases matching TRBD1. This CDR3 region has 12 residues. Germline CDR1 is SGHRS and CDR2 is YFSETQ. The CDR3 DNA sequence: TGCCCCAGCAGGACAGGGGTTAATGAGCAGTTCTTC. Its translation is CPSRTGVNEQFF.

The sample holds many counts of this clonotype. The genes are TRBV7-9 and TRBJ2-7; the D call may be TRBD1 or TRBD2 (5 bases each). The V gene lost 5 bases and the J gene lost 9 bases, with 14 bases spanning the gap. This CDR3 spans 12 amino acids. Germline V CDR1 and CDR2: SEHNR, FQNEAQ (reference sequence). The CDR3 DNA sequence: TGTGCCAGCAGCACCGAGGGGCCTGGGCAGTACGTC. It codes for CASSTEGPGQYV.

This clonotype was detected ten times or more. This chain connects TRBV6-2 or TRBV6-3 to TRBJ2-2, with 9 nucleotides matching TRBD1. The germline gives CDR1 MNHEY, CDR2 SVGEGT. V gave up 7 bases and J gave up 1 base; unmatched junction bases: 10. This CDR3 is 17 amino acids long. In nucleotides, the CDR3 is TGTGCCAGCAAGAAAATGCCGGGACAGGGGAACACCGGGGAGCTGTTTTTT. It is translated as CASKKMPGQGNTGELFF.

This chain links TRBV29-1 with TRBJ1-2, with D uncertain. Germline V gene lookup returns CDR1 SQVTM and CDR2 ANQGSEA. Trimming pared 7 bases from V and 7 bases from J, leaving 16 bases between. CDR3 length: 12 amino acids. The DNA for the CDR3 is TGCAGCGGCGACACAGAGCTAGGTGGCTACACCTTC. Its protein is CSGDTELGGYTF.

This clonotype was found many times. The chain has TRBV7-6 and TRBJ2-3, with 13 bases identical to TRBD2. With V trimmed by 2 bases and J by 4 bases, 3 bases remained unmatched. Germline V gives CDR1 SGHVS, CDR2 FNYEAQ. The CDR3 runs to 16 residues. The chain's CDR3 is CASSLILAGGPDTQYF. The CDR3 nucleotides read TGTGCCAGCAGCTTAATACTAGCGGGGGGGCCAGATACGCAGTATTTT.